This T cell receptor (beta chain) was found in a study of human T cells and chemical hapten exposure. Time point: pre-sensitization, week 0. Treatment defined: therapeutic diphenylcyclopropenone sensitization with weekly scalp DPC. TCRdb reanalysed the RACE reads using MiXCR and keeps one entry per CDR3 protein. Here the sample spans roughly 260,000 distinct CDR3 sequences, roughly 8.9% being singletons. Germline CDR1 is SGHNT and CDR2 is YENEEA. This CDR3 is 15 amino acids long. Trimming removed 5 bases from V and 1 base from J, with 12 bases in between. The sequence derives from a woman in her 40s with alopecia areata. Some clones in this sample may be carry-over from other donors' samples. The gene calls are TRBV11-3 and TRBJ2-1, with no clear D. Sequenced here: whole blood, sampled in connection with sensitization to the hapten diphenylcyclopropenone (DPC). The CDR3, as DNA: TGTGCCAGCAGCCAGGACGCCTATTCCTACAATGAGCAGTTCTTC. This gives the protein CASSQDAYSYNEQFF.